The 6 T cell receptor beta chains below come from one sample, sequenced in a study of T cell responses to AZD1222 COVID-19 vaccine listed by TCRdb under 2021. The library was obtained by the immunoSEQ multiplex PCR assay. TCRdb holds this immuneACCESS table with in-frame rearrangements only. Some clones are missing; in checked studies, unresolved V genes explain under half, and the rest has no known cause. This sample comprises approximately 150,000 clones, about nine tenths of them detected only once. The ten largest account for less than 1.5% of the sample. The sample's time point, from its label and the paper: about 28 days (+/-7) after the second vaccine dose. Sequenced here: peripheral blood, sampled 28 days after the second AZD1222 dose. These receptors came from an adult who received the AZD1222 COVID-19 vaccine.

The J gene is TRBJ2-3, the V gene TRBV7-3; D perhaps matches TRBD2 (6 bases). Deletions cut 1 base from V and 8 bases from J, with 13 bases between. Germline V lookup: CDR1 SGHTA, CDR2 FQGTGA. The CDR3 has 14 amino acids. The CDR3 DNA sequence: TGTGCCAGCAGCTTAAAGGGTTGGGGAGGTACGCAGTATTTT. This sequence encodes CASSLKGWGGTQYF.

V usage is TRBV7-6 and J usage is TRBJ1-3, with a tentative D call TRBD1 (6 bases). The germline gives CDR1 SGHVS, CDR2 FNYEAQ. V lost 1 base and J 1 base, leaving 17 bases between the germline ends. This CDR3 region has 18 residues. The DNA for the CDR3 is TGTGCCAGCAGCTTAGGTCAGGGGCCGGGAAGTTCTGGAAACACCATATATTTT. Protein sequence: CASSLGQGPGSSGNTIYF.

The J gene is TRBJ1-2, the V gene TRBV7-2, with 10 bases aligning to TRBD1. CDR1 and CDR2 (germline): SGHTA, FQGNSA. The ends lost 3 bases at V and 6 bases at J; junction bases unmatched: 4. This CDR3 is built from 14 residues. The CDR3 DNA follows: TGTGCCAGCAGCTTGTGGGGGACAGGGGATGGCTACACCTTC. Its protein product is CASSLWGTGDGYTF.

V is TRBV6-6 and J is TRBJ1-1; maybe TRBD1 (5 bases). The V end lost 4 bases, the J end lost 5 bases, and 8 bases lay between the germline ends. The CDR3 extends over 12 amino acids. The germline V gene encodes CDR1 MNHNY and CDR2 SVGAGI (reference sequence). Here the CDR3 DNA reads TGTGCCAGCAGTTTCGGGGGGACTGAAGCTTTCTTT. Translated: CASSFGGTEAFF.

The chain joins TRBV5-1 to TRBJ1-1; possibly TRBD1 for D (5 bases). Trimming left V 0 bases short and J 1 base short, with 13 bases between. The germline gives CDR1 SGHRS, CDR2 YFSETQ. This CDR3 comprises 16 residues. CDR3 nucleotides: TGCGCCAGCAGCTTGGACTCAGGGTTGGCGAACACTGAAGCTTTCTTT. Translation: CASSLDSGLANTEAFF.

The genes are TRBV7-9 and TRBJ1-2; D call uncertain. Germline V lookup: CDR1 SEHNR, CDR2 FQNEAQ (reference sequence). The CDR3 has 14 residues. Between the trimmed V and J ends, which lost 5 bases and 1 base, there was a span of 11 bases. The CDR3 is CASSQDPLNYGYTF. In DNA form, the CDR3 reads TGTGCCAGCAGCCAGGACCCACTTAACTATGGCTACACCTTC.